This T cell receptor (beta chain) was recovered during a study of blood T cells in healthy people across ages. Overall study findings and caveats: Strongly correlated with naive T cell percentage was TCR beta diversity. Estimates of diversity drawn from one million T cells were considered underestimates.

This clonotype has more than one count but fewer than ten. Its antigen is still unknown. V was cut by 2 bases and J by 7 bases, with 9 bases left in between. Looked up from germline, CDR1 is MDHEN and CDR2 is SYDVKM. The CDR3 loop spans 13 amino acids. For the second PCR, which ran for about 7 to 11 cycles, a sample-barcoded 5' primer and a J-beta primer mix were used. TCRdb redid the calling of the 5' RACE reads with MiXCR, one entry per CDR3 protein. The sample yields about 580,000 distinct CDR3 sequences, 47% seen once. Sequencing was done on a sample of blood. This clonotype was sampled from an older man in good health. This rearrangement joins TRBV28 to TRBJ2-4, with a tentative D call TRBD1 (5 bases). This CDR3 is CASSLQGGNIQYF. The CDR3 nucleotides are TGTGCCAGCAGTTTACAGGGTGGGAACATTCAGTACTTC.